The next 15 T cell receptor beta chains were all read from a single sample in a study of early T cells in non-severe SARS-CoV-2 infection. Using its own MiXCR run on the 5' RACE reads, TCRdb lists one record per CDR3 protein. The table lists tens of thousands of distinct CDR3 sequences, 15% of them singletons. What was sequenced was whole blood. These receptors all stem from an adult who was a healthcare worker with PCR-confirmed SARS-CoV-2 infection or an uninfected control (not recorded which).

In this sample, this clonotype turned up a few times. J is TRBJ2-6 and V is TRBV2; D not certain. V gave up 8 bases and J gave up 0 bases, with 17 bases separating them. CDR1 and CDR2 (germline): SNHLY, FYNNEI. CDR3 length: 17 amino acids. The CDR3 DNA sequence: TGTGCCAGCCAACGCATGACGTTCCGCTCTGGGGCCAACGTCCTGACTTTC. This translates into CASQRMTFRSGANVLTF.

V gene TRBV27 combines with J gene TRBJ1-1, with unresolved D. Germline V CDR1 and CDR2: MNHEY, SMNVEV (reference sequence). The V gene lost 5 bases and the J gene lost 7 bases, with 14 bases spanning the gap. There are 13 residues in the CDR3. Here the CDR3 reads CASSERRRDEAFF. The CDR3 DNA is TGTGCCAGCAGTGAACGAAGGAGGGATGAAGCTTTCTTT.

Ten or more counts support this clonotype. This CDR3 reads CATRRTTGELFF. CDR3 bases: TGTGCCACCAGGCGAACCACCGGGGAGCTGTTTTTT. The genes are TRBV28 and TRBJ2-2; unclear D gene. V was trimmed by 10 bases and J by 4 bases, leaving 10 bases between them. This CDR3 contains 12 residues. Germline loops: CDR1 MDHEN, CDR2 SYDVKM.

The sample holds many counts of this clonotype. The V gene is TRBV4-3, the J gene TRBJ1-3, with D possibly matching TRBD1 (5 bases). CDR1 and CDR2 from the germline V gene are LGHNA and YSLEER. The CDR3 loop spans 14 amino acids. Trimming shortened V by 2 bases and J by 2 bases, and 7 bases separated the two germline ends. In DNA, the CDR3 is TGCGCCAGCAGCCAAACAGGAACTGGAAACACCATATATTTT. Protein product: CASSQTGTGNTIYF.

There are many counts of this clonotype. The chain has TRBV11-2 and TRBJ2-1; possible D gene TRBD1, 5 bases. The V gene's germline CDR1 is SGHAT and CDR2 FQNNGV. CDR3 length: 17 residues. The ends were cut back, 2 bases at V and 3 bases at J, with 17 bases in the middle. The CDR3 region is CASSLTPLGLVYNEQFF. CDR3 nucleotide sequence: TGTGCCAGCAGCTTAACACCCTTGGGGCTAGTCTACAATGAGCAGTTCTTC.

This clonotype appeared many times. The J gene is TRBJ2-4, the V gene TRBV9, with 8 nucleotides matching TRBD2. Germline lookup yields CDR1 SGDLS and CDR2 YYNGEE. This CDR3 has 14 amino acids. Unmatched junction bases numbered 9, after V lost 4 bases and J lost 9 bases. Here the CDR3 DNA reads TGTGCCAGCAGCCGGAGCGGGAGCGAAGGCATTCAGTACTTC. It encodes CASSRSGSEGIQYF. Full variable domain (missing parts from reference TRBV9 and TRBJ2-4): DSGVTQTPKHLITATGQRVTLRCSPRSGDLSVYWYQQSLDQGLQFLIQYYNGEERAKGNILERFSAQQFPDLHSELNLSSLELGDSALYFCASSRSGSEGIQYFGAGTRLSVL.

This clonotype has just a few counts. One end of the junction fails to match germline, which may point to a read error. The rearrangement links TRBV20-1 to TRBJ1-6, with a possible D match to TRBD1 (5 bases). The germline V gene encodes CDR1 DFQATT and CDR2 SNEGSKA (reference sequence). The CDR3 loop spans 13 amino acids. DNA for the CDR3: TGCAGTGCCAGAGGGACGGCAGATTCACCCCTCCACTTT. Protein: CSARGTADSPLHF.

The CDR3 sequence: CSVWRGETEAFF. For the CDR3, the DNA is TGCAGCGTGTGGCGGGGGGAGACTGAAGCTTTCTTT. The chain joins TRBV29-1 to TRBJ1-1; D may be TRBD1 (5 bases). V was pared by 6 bases and J by 5 bases, with 13 bases between. Germline values: CDR1 SQVTM, CDR2 ANQGSEA. This CDR3 spans 12 amino acids. The variable domain in full, with the rest retrieved from reference TRBV29-1 and TRBJ1-1, is SAVISQKPSRDICQRGTSLTIQCQVDSQVTMMFWYRQQPGQSLTLIATANQGSEATYESGFVIDKFPISRPNLTFSTLTVSNMSPEDSSIYLCSVWRGETEAFFGQGTRLTVV.

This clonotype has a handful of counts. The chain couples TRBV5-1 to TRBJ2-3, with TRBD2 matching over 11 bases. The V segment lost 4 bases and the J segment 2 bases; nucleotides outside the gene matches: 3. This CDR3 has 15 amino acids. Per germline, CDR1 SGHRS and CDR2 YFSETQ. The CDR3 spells CASSPTSGTTDTQYF. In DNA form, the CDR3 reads TGCGCCAGCAGCCCGACTAGCGGGACCACAGATACGCAGTATTTT.

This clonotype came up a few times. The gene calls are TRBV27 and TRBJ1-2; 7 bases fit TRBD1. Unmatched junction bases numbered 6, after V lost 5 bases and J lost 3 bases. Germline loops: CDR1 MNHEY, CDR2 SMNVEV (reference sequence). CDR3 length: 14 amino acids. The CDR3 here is CASSRRQGHYGYTF. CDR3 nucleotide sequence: TGTGCCAGCAGTCGCAGACAGGGCCACTATGGCTACACCTTC.

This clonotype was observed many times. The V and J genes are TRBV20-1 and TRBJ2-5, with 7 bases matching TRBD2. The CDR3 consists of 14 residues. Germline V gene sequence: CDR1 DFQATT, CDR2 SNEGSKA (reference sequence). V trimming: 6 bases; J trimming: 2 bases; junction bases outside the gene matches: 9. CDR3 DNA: TGCAGTGCCCGTGGGCTAGCGGCGCAAGAGACCCAGTACTTC. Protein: CSARGLAAQETQYF.

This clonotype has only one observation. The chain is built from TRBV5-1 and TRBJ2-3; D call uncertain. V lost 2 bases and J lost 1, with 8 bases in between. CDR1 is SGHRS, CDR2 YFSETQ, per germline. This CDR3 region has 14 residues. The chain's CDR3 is CASSLKDGTDTQYF. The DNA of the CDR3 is TGCGCCAGCAGCTTAAAGGACGGCACAGATACGCAGTATTTT. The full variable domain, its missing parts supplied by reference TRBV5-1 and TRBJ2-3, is KAGVTQTPRYLIKTRGQQVTLSCSPISGHRSVSWYQQTPGQGLQFLFEYFSETQRNKGNFPGRFSGRQFSNSRSEMNVSTLELGDSALYLCASSLKDGTDTQYFGPGTRLTVL.

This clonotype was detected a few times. The CDR3 protein is CASSTHLGTEAFF. CDR3 nucleotides: TGTGCCAGCAGCACTCATCTCGGCACTGAAGCTTTCTTT. The chain combines TRBV27 with TRBJ1-1; D gene ambiguous. The CDR3 loop spans 13 amino acids. The V gene lost 6 bases and the J gene lost 4 bases, with 12 bases spanning the gap. The germline V gene has CDR1 MNHEY and CDR2 SMNVEV (reference sequence).

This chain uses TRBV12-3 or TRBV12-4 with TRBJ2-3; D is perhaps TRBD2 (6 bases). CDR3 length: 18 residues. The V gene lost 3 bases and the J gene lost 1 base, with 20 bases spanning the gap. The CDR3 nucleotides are TGTGCCAGCAGTTTTGCAGAGCGGGCCTTTTATGGCACAGATACGCAGTATTTT. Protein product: CASSFAERAFYGTDTQYF.

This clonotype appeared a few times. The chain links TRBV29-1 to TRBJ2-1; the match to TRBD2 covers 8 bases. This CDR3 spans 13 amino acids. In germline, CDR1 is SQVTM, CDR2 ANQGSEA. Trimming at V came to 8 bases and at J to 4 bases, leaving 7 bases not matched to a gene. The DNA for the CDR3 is TGCAGCACCCTAACGGGAGGGTACAATGAGCAGTTCTTC. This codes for CSTLTGGYNEQFF.